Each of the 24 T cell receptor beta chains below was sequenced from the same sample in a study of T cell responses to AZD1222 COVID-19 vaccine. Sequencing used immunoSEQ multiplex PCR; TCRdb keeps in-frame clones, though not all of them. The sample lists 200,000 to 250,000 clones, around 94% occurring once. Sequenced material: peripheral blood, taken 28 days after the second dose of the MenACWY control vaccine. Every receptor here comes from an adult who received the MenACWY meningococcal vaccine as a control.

The CDR3 DNA reads TGTGCCAGTTACCTGAACACTGAAGCTTTCTTT. This gives the protein CASYLNTEAFF. V and J are TRBV27 and TRBJ1-1; no definite D call. There are 11 residues in the CDR3. Germline V gives CDR1 MNHEY, CDR2 SMNVEV (reference sequence). The V and J ends lost 9 bases and 0 bases respectively, with 5 bases between them.

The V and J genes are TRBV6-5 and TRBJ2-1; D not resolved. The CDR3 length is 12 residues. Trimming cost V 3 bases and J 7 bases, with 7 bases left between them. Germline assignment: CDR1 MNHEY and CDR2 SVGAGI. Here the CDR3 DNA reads TGTGCCAGCAGTTATGCGGCGAATGAGCAGTTCTTC. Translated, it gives CASSYAANEQFF.

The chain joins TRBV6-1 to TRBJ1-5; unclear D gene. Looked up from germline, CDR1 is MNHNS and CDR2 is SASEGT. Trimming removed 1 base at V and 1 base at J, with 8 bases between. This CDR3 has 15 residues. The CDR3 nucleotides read TGTGCCAGCAGTGAAGGGGGTCCCAGCAATCAGCCCCAGCATTTT. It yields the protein CASSEGGPSNQPQHF.

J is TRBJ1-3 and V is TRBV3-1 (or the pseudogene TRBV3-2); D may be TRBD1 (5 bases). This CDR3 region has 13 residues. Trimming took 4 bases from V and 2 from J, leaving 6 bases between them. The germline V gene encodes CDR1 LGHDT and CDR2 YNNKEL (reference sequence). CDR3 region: CASSLTAGNTIYF. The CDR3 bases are TGTGCCAGCAGCCTGACAGCTGGAAACACCATATATTTT.

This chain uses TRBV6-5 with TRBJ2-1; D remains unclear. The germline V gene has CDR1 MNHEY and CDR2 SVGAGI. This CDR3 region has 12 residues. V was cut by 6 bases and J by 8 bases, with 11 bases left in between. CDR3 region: CASSPPVDEQFF. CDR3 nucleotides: TGTGCCAGCAGCCCGCCGGTGGATGAGCAGTTCTTC.

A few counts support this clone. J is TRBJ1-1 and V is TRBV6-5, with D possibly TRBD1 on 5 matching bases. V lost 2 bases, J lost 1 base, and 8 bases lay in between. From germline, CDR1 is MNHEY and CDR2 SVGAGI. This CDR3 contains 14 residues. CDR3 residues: CASSYGDRNTEAFF. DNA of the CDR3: TGTGCCAGCAGTTACGGGGACCGGAACACTGAAGCTTTCTTT.

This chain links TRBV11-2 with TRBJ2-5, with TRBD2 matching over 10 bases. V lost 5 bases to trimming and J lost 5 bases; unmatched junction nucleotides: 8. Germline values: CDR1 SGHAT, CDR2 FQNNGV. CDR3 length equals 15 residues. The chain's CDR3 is CASSPSSSGRETQYF. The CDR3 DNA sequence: TGTGCCAGCAGCCCTAGCAGTAGCGGGAGGGAGACCCAGTACTTC.

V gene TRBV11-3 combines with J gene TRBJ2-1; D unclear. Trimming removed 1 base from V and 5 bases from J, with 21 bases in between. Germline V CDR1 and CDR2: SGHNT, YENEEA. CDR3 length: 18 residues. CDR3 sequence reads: CASSLVNEEGTRNNEQFF. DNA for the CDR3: TGTGCCAGCAGCTTAGTAAACGAGGAAGGAACACGAAACAATGAGCAGTTCTTC.

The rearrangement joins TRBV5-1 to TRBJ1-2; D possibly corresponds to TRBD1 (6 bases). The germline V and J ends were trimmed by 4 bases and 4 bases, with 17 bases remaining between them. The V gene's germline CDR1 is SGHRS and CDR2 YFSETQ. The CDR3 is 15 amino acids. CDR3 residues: CASSLTGSLGYGYTF. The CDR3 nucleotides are TGCGCCAGCAGCCTTACAGGGAGTCTTGGCTATGGCTACACCTTC.

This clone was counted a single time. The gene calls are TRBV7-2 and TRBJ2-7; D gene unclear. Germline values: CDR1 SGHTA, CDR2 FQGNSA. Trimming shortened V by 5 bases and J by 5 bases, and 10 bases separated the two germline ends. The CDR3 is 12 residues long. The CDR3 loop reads CASSPPSNEQYF. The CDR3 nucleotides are TGTGCCAGCAGCCCTCCCAGCAACGAGCAGTACTTC.

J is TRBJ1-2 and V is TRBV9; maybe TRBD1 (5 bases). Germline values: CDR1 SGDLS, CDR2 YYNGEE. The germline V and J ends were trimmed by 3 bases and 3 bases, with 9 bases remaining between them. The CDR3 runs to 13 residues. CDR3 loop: CASSGGLDYGYTF. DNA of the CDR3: TGTGCCAGCAGCGGGGGACTTGACTATGGCTACACCTTC.

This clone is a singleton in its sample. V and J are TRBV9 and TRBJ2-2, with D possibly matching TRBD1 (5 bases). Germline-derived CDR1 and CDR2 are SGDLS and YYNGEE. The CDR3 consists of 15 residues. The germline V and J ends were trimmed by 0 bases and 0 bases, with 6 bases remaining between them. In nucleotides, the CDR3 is TGTGCCAGCAGCGTAGGACAGTCGAACACCGGGGAGCTGTTTTTT. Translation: CASSVGQSNTGELFF.

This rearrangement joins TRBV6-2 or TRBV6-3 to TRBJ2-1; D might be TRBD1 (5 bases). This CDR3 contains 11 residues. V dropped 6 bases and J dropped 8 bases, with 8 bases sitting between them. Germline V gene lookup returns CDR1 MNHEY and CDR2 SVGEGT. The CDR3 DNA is TGTGCCAGCAGCCCAGGGTATGAGCAGTTCTTC. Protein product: CASSPGYEQFF.

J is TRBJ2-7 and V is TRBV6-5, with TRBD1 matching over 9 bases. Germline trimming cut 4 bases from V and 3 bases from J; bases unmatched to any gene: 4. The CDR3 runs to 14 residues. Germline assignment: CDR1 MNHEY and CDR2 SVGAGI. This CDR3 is CASSSGTGHYEQYF. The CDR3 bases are TGTGCCAGCAGTTCCGGGACAGGGCACTACGAGCAGTACTTC.

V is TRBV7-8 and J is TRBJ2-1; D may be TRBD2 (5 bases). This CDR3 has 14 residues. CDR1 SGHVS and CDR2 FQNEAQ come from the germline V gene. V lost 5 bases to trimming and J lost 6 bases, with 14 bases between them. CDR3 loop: CASSPGGIANEQFF. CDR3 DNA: TGTGCCAGCAGCCCAGGAGGCATTGCCAATGAGCAGTTCTTC.

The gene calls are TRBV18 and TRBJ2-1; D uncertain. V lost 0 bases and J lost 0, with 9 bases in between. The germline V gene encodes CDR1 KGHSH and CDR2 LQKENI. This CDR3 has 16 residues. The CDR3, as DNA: TGTGCCAGCTCACCACCGTTCCGGAGCTCCTACAATGAGCAGTTCTTC. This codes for CASSPPFRSSYNEQFF.

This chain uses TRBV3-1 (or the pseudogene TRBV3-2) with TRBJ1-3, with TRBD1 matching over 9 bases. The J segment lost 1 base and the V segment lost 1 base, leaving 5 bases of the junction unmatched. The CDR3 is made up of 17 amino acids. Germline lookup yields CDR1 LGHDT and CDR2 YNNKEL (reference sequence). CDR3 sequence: CASSQGGQGFSGNTIYF. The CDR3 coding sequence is TGTGCCAGCAGCCAAGGAGGACAGGGGTTTTCTGGAAACACCATATATTTT.

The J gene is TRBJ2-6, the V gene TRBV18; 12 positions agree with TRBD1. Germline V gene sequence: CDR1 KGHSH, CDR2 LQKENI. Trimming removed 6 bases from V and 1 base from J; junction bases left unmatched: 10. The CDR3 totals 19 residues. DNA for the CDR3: TGTGCCAGCTCGCTCAACCGGGACAGGGGGCTTTCTGGGGCCAACGTCCTGACTTTC. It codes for CASSLNRDRGLSGANVLTF.

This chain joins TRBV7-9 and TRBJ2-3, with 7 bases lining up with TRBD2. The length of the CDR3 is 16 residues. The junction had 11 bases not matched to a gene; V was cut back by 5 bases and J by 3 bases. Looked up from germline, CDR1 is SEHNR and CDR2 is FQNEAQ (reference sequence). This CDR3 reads CASSPRPGLRTDTQYF. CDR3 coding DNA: TGTGCCAGCAGCCCGCGACCGGGACTACGAACAGATACGCAGTATTTT.

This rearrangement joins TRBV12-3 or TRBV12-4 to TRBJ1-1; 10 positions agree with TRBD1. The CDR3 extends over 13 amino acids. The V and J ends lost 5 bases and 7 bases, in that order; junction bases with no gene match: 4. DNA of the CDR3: TGTGCCAGCAGTGTCGGGACAGGGGATGAAGCTTTCTTT. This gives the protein CASSVGTGDEAFF.

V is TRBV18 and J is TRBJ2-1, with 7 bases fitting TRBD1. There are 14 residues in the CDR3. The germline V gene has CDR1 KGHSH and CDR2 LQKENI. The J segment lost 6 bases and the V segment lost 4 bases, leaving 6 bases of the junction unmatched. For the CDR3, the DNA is TGTGCCAGCTCACGCGAGACAGGGCCCAATGAGCAGTTCTTC. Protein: CASSRETGPNEQFF.

The CDR3 here is CASSSLGVTDTEAFF. The CDR3 DNA follows: TGTGCCAGCAGCTCTTTAGGGGTGACGGACACTGAAGCTTTCTTT. This sequence joins TRBV5-6 and TRBJ1-1; a possible D gene is TRBD1 (5 bases). V was cut by 3 bases and J by 3 bases, with 15 bases left in between. In germline, CDR1 is SGHDT, CDR2 YYEEEE. The CDR3 runs 15 residues. The complete variable domain, with remaining parts taken from reference TRBV5-6 and TRBJ1-1, reads DAGVTQSPTHLIKTRGQQVTLRCSPKSGHDTVSWYQQALGQGPQFIFQYYEEEERQRGNFPDRFSGHQFPNYSSELNVNALLLGDSALYLCASSSLGVTDTEAFFGQGTRLTVV.

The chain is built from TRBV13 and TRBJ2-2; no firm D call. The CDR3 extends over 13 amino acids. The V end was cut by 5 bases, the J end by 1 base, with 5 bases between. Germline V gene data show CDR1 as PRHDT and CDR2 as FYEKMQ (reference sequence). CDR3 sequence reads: CASSIENTGELFF. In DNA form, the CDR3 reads TGTGCCAGCAGCATAGAGAACACCGGGGAGCTGTTTTTT.

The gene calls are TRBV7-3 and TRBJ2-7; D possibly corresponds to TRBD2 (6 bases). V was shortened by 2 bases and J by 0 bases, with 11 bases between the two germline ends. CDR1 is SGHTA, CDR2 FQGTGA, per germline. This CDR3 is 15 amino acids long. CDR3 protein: CASSLEGGSSYEQYF. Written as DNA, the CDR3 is TGTGCCAGCAGCTTAGAGGGAGGCAGCTCCTACGAGCAGTACTTC.